The 23 T cell receptor beta chains below all came from one sample that was sequenced in a study of T-cell reconstitution after alpha-beta-depleted transplantation in children. A TCRbeta library incorporating unique molecular identifiers was prepared. TCRdb fed the PCR reads into MiXCR, producing one record per CDR3 protein. The data contain 300,000 or so distinct CDR3 sequences, approximately 20% of them seen just once; the ten biggest clones take up 10% to 11%. The sample here was PBMCs, mostly from graft donor cells, taken 180 days after TCRalphabeta/CD19-depleted stem cell transplant. These receptor sequences come from a male patient younger than 18 who had a stem cell transplant for acute lymphoblastic leukemia, so the T cells may come from the graft donor.

There are many counts of this clonotype. The rearrangement joins TRBV24-1 to TRBJ2-1, with D possibly TRBD1 on 6 matching bases. Per the germline V gene, CDR1 is KGHDR and CDR2 is SFDVKD. The CDR3 is made up of 16 amino acids. Trimming removed 4 bases at V and 4 bases at J, with 16 bases between. The CDR3 loop is CATSDSGQGRYNEQFF. The DNA for the CDR3 is TGTGCCACCAGTGACTCGGGACAAGGGAGATACAATGAGCAGTTCTTC.

This clonotype turned up a few times. This chain connects TRBV6-5 to TRBJ1-2; 10 nucleotides line up with TRBD1. V trimming: 2 bases; J trimming: 14 bases; junction bases outside the gene matches: 8. The CDR3 covers 13 residues. Germline V gene sequence: CDR1 MNHEY, CDR2 SVGAGI. This chain's CDR3 is CASSYIRTGGNTF. As DNA, the CDR3 is TGTGCCAGCAGTTACATCAGGACAGGGGGAAATACCTTC.

The rearrangement joins TRBV5-1 to TRBJ2-1, with 12 bases that match TRBD1. Germline values: CDR1 SGHRS, CDR2 YFSETQ. V shed 0 bases and J 7 bases; nucleotides not matched to a gene: 8. The CDR3 totals 17 residues. CDR3 in DNA: TGCGCCAGCAGCTTGGCTGCCGGGACAGGGGGCATAAATGAGCAGTTCTTC. It translates to CASSLAAGTGGINEQFF. Full variable domain (remainder filled in from reference TRBV5-1 and TRBJ2-1): KAGVTQTPRYLIKTRGQQVTLSCSPISGHRSVSWYQQTPGQGLQFLFEYFSETQRNKGNFPGRFSGRQFSNSRSEMNVSTLELGDSALYLCASSLAAGTGGINEQFFGPGTRLTVL.

The chain carries TRBV2 and TRBJ2-2; D not certain. This CDR3 has 16 residues. Trimming removed 1 base from V and 2 bases from J, with 11 bases in between. Germline loops: CDR1 SNHLY, CDR2 FYNNEI. The CDR3 reads CASSEGAVGNTGELFF. CDR3 nucleotides: TGTGCCAGCAGTGAAGGGGCGGTAGGAAACACCGGGGAGCTGTTTTTT.

J is TRBJ2-7 and V is TRBV5-5; perhaps TRBD2 as D (5 bases). The CDR3 covers 15 residues. Germline V gives CDR1 SGHKS, CDR2 YYEKEE (reference sequence). The V end lost 7 bases, the J end lost 4 bases, and 21 bases lay between the germline ends. The CDR3 protein is CASGTLSGRWYEQYF. The CDR3, as DNA: TGTGCCAGCGGCACCCTGAGCGGAAGGTGGTACGAGCAGTACTTC. The entire variable domain, with the rest obtained from reference TRBV5-5 and TRBJ2-7, is as follows: DAGVTQSPTHLIKTRGQQVTLRCSPISGHKSVSWYQQVLGQGPQFIFQYYEKEERGRGNFPDRFSARQFPNYSSELNVNALLLGDSALYLCASGTLSGRWYEQYFGPGTRLTVT.

This clonotype was counted between two and nine times. This chain uses TRBV5-1 with TRBJ2-7, with a tentative D call TRBD1 (5 bases). The germline gives CDR1 SGHRS, CDR2 YFSETQ. Trimming removed 5 bases at V and 3 bases at J, with 18 bases between. The CDR3 is 15 amino acids. CDR3 residues: CASRPGQGRLYEQYF. The CDR3 DNA sequence: TGCGCCAGCAGGCCCGGACAAGGCCGCCTCTACGAGCAGTACTTC.

This clonotype was counted between two and nine times. This rearrangement joins TRBV12-3 or TRBV12-4 to TRBJ2-7; maybe TRBD1 (6 bases). Trimming removed 0 bases at V and 6 bases at J, with 12 bases between. CDR3 length: 14 amino acids. The CDR3 loop reads CASSLALAGVEQYF. CDR3 bases: TGTGCCAGCAGTTTAGCCCTGGCAGGGGTCGAGCAGTACTTC.

The chain combines TRBV20-1 with TRBJ1-1, with D tentatively TRBD1 (5 bases). The CDR3 loop spans 14 amino acids. Trimming shortened V by 0 bases and J by 5 bases, and 13 bases separated the two germline ends. Germline V CDR1 and CDR2: DFQATT, SNEGSKA (reference sequence). DNA for the CDR3: TGCAGTGCTAGAGATGGGGGAATACGGACTGAAGCTTTCTTT. Its translation: CSARDGGIRTEAFF.

This clonotype was counted only a few times. The chain joins TRBV5-1 to TRBJ1-2; D is perhaps TRBD1 (6 bases). Trimming took off 7 bases at V and 6 bases at J, with 10 bases between the two ends. The CDR3 covers 11 residues. Germline CDR1 reads SGHRS; CDR2 reads YFSETQ. Here the CDR3 reads CASGGDNGYTF. As DNA, the CDR3 is TGCGCCAGCGGGGGGGACAATGGCTACACCTTC.

This clonotype has a handful of counts. The chain has TRBV9 and TRBJ2-3; 10 bases line up with TRBD2. The CDR3 runs 19 residues. J lost 4 bases, V lost 2 bases, and 16 bases had no gene match. CDR1 is SGDLS, CDR2 YYNGEE, per germline. DNA of the CDR3: TGTGCCAGCAGCGTGGGATCCCCCCCACTAGCGGGATGGGCAGATACGCAGTATTTT. This codes for CASSVGSPPLAGWADTQYF.

In this sample, this clonotype turned up a few times. Here the CDR3 DNA reads TGTGCCAGCAGTCCAATTAGGCCCAGGGGCTACAATGAGCAGTTCTTC. Its protein is CASSPIRPRGYNEQFF. This chain joins TRBV27 and TRBJ2-1; D might be TRBD1 (6 bases). Between the trimmed V and J ends, which lost 5 bases and 3 bases, there was a span of 17 bases. The CDR3 has 16 amino acids. The germline gives CDR1 MNHEY, CDR2 SMNVEV (reference sequence).

The V and J genes are TRBV13 and TRBJ2-7; 11 nucleotides align to TRBD1. The V and J ends lost 3 bases and 4 bases, in that order; junction bases with no gene match: 5. The CDR3 loop spans 15 amino acids. Germline loops: CDR1 PRHDT, CDR2 FYEKMQ (reference sequence). The CDR3, as DNA: TGTGCCAGCAGCTTTCTGAGGGACAGGGGGTACGAGCAGTACTTC. This translates into CASSFLRDRGYEQYF.

The chain links TRBV5-1 to TRBJ2-5, with 8 nucleotides matching TRBD1. This CDR3 has 19 amino acids. V shed 4 bases and J 1 base; nucleotides not matched to a gene: 18. Germline CDR1 SGHRS, CDR2 YFSETQ. In DNA form, the CDR3 reads TGCGCCAGCAGCCGGGGAATGGCAGGGGGCGCCCGAATCCAAGAGACCCAGTACTTC. This gives the protein CASSRGMAGGARIQETQYF.

This rearrangement joins TRBV12-3 or TRBV12-4 to TRBJ1-5; D call uncertain. The length of the CDR3 is 14 residues. V gave up 3 bases and J gave up 1 base, with 7 bases separating them. CDR3 coding DNA: TGTGCCAGCAGTTTTGCCGGGAGCAATCAGCCCCAGCATTTT. Protein: CASSFAGSNQPQHF.

This chain uses TRBV9 with TRBJ1-2; a weak D match, TRBD1 (5 bases). Germline CDR1 is SGDLS and CDR2 is YYNGEE. The CDR3 covers 15 residues. Deletions cut 0 bases from V and 2 bases from J, with 11 bases between. CDR3 sequence reads: CASSVGARENYGYTF. CDR3 DNA: TGTGCCAGCAGCGTAGGTGCCAGGGAGAACTATGGCTACACCTTC.

V usage is TRBV11-1 and J usage is TRBJ2-1, with D possibly being TRBD1 (5 bases). Trimming removed 5 bases at V and 6 bases at J, with 11 bases between. The CDR3 is 13 residues long. CDR1 is SGHAT and CDR2 is FQDESV in the germline V gene (reference sequence). In nucleotides, the CDR3 is TGTGCCAGCAGCACTCAGGGAACCAATGAGCAGTTCTTC. Protein sequence: CASSTQGTNEQFF.

This sequence joins TRBV5-1 and TRBJ1-1; TRBD1 aligns across 7 bases. Germline CDR1 is SGHRS and CDR2 is YFSETQ. Trimming cost V 2 bases and J 2 bases; bases outside gene matches: 6. This CDR3 has 15 residues. The chain's CDR3 is CASSFPGQRNTEAFF. For the CDR3, the DNA is TGCGCCAGCAGCTTTCCGGGACAGAGAAACACTGAAGCTTTCTTT.

This clonotype was counted a few times. This chain uses TRBV5-1 with TRBJ2-2; 13 positions agree with TRBD2. With 1 base clipped from V and 4 bases from J, the junction kept 1 base outside the gene matches. Germline V lookup: CDR1 SGHRS, CDR2 YFSETQ. The CDR3 length is 16 residues. CDR3 sequence (DNA): TGCGCCAGCAGCTTGAGACTAGCGGGAGGCACCGGGGAGCTGTTTTTT. This translates into CASSLRLAGGTGELFF. The variable domain in full, with the rest retrieved from reference TRBV5-1 and TRBJ2-2, is KAGVTQTPRYLIKTRGQQVTLSCSPISGHRSVSWYQQTPGQGLQFLFEYFSETQRNKGNFPGRFSGRQFSNSRSEMNVSTLELGDSALYLCASSLRLAGGTGELFFGEGSRLTVL.

The CDR3 loop reads CASSSNRGSPLHF. Written as DNA, the CDR3 is TGTGCCAGCAGCTCCAACAGGGGTTCACCCCTCCACTTT. The chain links TRBV11-2 to TRBJ1-6, with 7 bases lining up with TRBD1. V was pared by 4 bases and J by 9 bases, with 3 bases of the junction left unmatched. The length of the CDR3 is 13 residues. The V gene's germline CDR1 is SGHAT and CDR2 FQNNGV.

The rearrangement joins TRBV5-5 to TRBJ2-3, with 9 bases lining up with TRBD2. This CDR3 region has 16 residues. Germline trimming cut 4 bases from V and 4 bases from J; bases unmatched to any gene: 10. Germline-derived CDR1 and CDR2 are SGHKS and YYEKEE (reference sequence). CDR3 coding DNA: TGTGCCAGCAGCGTGACTAGCGGTCTTGCCTCAGATACGCAGTATTTT. Translating gives CASSVTSGLASDTQYF.

This clonotype has a handful of counts. The chain is built from TRBV5-1 and TRBJ1-3, with TRBD1 as a possible D gene (6 bases). Trimming left V 4 bases short and J 2 bases short, with 10 bases between. Germline assignment: CDR1 SGHRS and CDR2 YFSETQ. The CDR3 is made up of 14 amino acids. In DNA form, the CDR3 reads TGCGCCAGCAGCCCAGGGGTGGCTGGAAACACCATATATTTT. It translates to CASSPGVAGNTIYF.

This clonotype was counted only a few times. J is TRBJ2-2 and V is TRBV11-2, with TRBD2 identical over 7 bases. V lost 3 bases to trimming and J lost 2 bases; unmatched junction nucleotides: 12. CDR1 is SGHAT, CDR2 FQNNGV, per germline. The CDR3 contains 18 residues. The CDR3 DNA is TGTGCCAGCAGCTTGTTTGGAGGGAGGGTAATAAACACCGGGGAGCTGTTTTTT. Its translation: CASSLFGGRVINTGELFF.

This CDR3 reads CASSLGVSGQVSYEQYF. DNA for the CDR3: TGTGCCAGCAGCTTGGGGGTTTCCGGACAGGTCTCCTACGAGCAGTACTTC. V and J are TRBV5-5 and TRBJ2-7, with 7 bases that match TRBD1. Germline assignment: CDR1 SGHKS and CDR2 YYEKEE (reference sequence). The CDR3 sequence is 17 residues long. V shed 0 bases and J 0 bases; nucleotides not matched to a gene: 9.